This TCR beta chain was profiled in a study of cytomegalovirus exposure and HLA in healthy donors. Concerning this clone itself: Its antigen is undetermined.

Here immunoSEQ multiplex PCR was the method, and the copy in TCRdb shows in-frame clones only, minus some. The data contain 100,000 to 150,000 clones, about 90% of them singletons. This CDR3 has 15 amino acids. The V gene end was trimmed by 2 bases and the J gene end by 6 bases; junction bases not matched to a gene: 5. Germline V gives CDR1 SGHRS, CDR2 YFSETQ. Whole-study results and caveats: According to the study, approximately 150 TCR beta chains were cytomegalovirus-associated. In the 130 or so validation repertoires, a later analysis found that first-cohort TCR clusters tended to co-occur.

Sequencing used PBMCs. The chain is built from TRBV5-1 and TRBJ2-1; 10 bases fit TRBD1. This clonotype was sampled from a woman aged 18-35 years in good health and CMV-seronegative. The CDR3 DNA reads TGCGCCAGCAGCTTATGGACAGGGGGGAGCAATGAGCAGTTCTTC. Protein sequence: CASSLWTGGSNEQFF.